This TCR beta chain comes out of a study of beta chain features in type 1 diabetes. Findings and limits, study-wide: Compared with healthy donors, patients appeared to share more similar naive, central memory and regulatory TCRB repertoires.

The investigators reverse transcribed all of the isolated RNA, so they sequenced expressed TCRB transcripts. Profiling relied on immunoSEQ multiplex PCR, and the TCRdb table lists in-frame clones only, not all of them. The table records 250,000 to 350,000 clones, approximately 15% of them present only once. This CDR3 is 14 amino acids long. V gave up 3 bases and J gave up 5 bases, with 11 bases separating them. Per germline, CDR1 LNHNV and CDR2 YYDKDF (reference sequence). On this clone: Antigen unknown.

This chain joins TRBV15 and TRBJ2-1; D call uncertain. The receptor was isolated from a man under 40 in good health. The sequencing input was central memory CD4+ T cells from blood. The CDR3 protein is CATSRARPDNEQFF. In DNA, the CDR3 is TGTGCCACCAGCAGGGCCCGCCCGGACAATGAGCAGTTCTTC.